These T cell receptor beta chains were read from a single sample in a study of OX40 agonist ivuxolimab in advanced cancers. The protocol was immunoSEQ multiplex PCR, while the TCRdb copy is restricted to in-frame clones and leaves out a portion. The data contain fewer than 85,000 clones, around four fifths of them singletons. The sequences come from CD4+ or CD8+ T cells sorted from blood, collected in a trial of the OX40 agonist ivuxolimab. All receptors derive from an adult with an advanced solid tumor such as melanoma, head and neck, liver or kidney cancer. The CDR3 runs from the conserved cysteine through the conserved F or W. The D gene is left open where the match is weak. Size tells how often a clone was seen (once, few, many) or the class of an expanded clone, and some rows leave it out.

D gene,V gene,J gene,CDR3 length,clone size,CDR3 protein,CDR3 DNA
-,TRBV7-9,TRBJ1-2,13,-,CASSLGTAYGYTF,TGTGCCAGCAGCTTAGGGACAGCCTATGGCTACACCTTC
TRBD1,TRBV10-3,TRBJ1-5,14,-,CATQGAVRNQPQHF,TGTGCCACACAGGGGGCTGTTCGCAATCAGCCCCAGCATTTT
-,TRBV18,TRBJ2-2,13,-,CASSPQGAGELFF,TGTGCCAGCTCACCACAGGGGGCCGGGGAGCTGTTTTTT
-,TRBV7-2,TRBJ2-7,16,-,CASSTTLTTSSYEQYF,TGTGCCAGCAGCACGACACTGACCACCTCCTCCTACGAGCAGTACTTC
-,TRBV2,TRBJ2-3,14,-,CASSVMTSTDTQYF,TGTGCCAGCAGTGTTATGACTAGCACAGATACGCAGTATTTT
-,TRBV29-1,TRBJ2-7,12,-,CSARDSGDEQYF,TGCAGCGCTAGGGACAGCGGGGACGAGCAGTACTTC
-,TRBV7-2,TRBJ1-5,13,-,CAPGSLGDQPQHF,TGTGCCCCTGGCTCGTTAGGGGATCAGCCCCAGCATTTT
TRBD2,TRBV30,TRBJ2-3,15,-,CAWSPLSGGSVGQYF,TGTGCCTGGAGTCCCCTTAGCGGGGGTTCCGTTGGGCAGTATTTT
-,TRBV11-2,TRBJ2-7,14,few,CASSLEALSYEQYF,TGTGCCAGCAGCTTAGAGGCGCTGTCCTACGAGCAGTACTTC
-,TRBV30,TRBJ2-5,15,-,CAWSRGGTAQETQYF,TGTGCCTGGAGTCGAGGAGGGACAGCCCAAGAGACCCAGTACTTC
TRBD1,TRBV29-1,TRBJ1-5,12,-,CSVGTGDQPQHF,TGCAGCGTTGGTACAGGGGATCAGCCCCAGCATTTT
-,TRBV28,TRBJ2-2,14,once,CASRHGQGTGELFF,TGTGCCAGCCGCCACGGCCAGGGGACCGGGGAGCTGTTTTTT
TRBD1,TRBV6-5,TRBJ2-1,15,once,CASSFQDREFDEQFF,TGTGCCAGCAGTTTCCAGGACAGGGAGTTCGATGAGCAGTTCTTC
TRBD2,TRBV7-2,TRBJ2-1,16,-,CASSLVASGGAREQFF,TGTGCCAGCAGCTTAGTCGCTAGCGGGGGGGCAAGGGAGCAGTTCTTC
-,TRBV29-1,TRBJ1-1,14,-,CSAGGDKGATEAFF,TGCAGCGCGGGGGGGGACAAAGGTGCCACTGAAGCTTTCTTT
-,TRBV10-3,TRBJ2-3,15,-,CAISDNSGTTDTQYF,TGTGCCATCAGTGATAACAGCGGAACCACAGATACGCAGTATTTT
TRBD1,TRBV7-8,TRBJ2-7,16,-,CASSPLVRDRGNEQYF,TGTGCCAGCAGCCCCCTCGTCCGGGACAGGGGCAACGAGCAGTACTTC
TRBD1,TRBV11-2,TRBJ1-4,16,-,CASSLPRTGYNEKLFF,TGTGCCAGCAGCTTACCCAGGACAGGGTATAATGAAAAACTGTTTTTT
-,TRBV19,TRBJ2-6,17,-,CASSSHVEGPGANVLTF,TGTGCCAGTAGTAGCCATGTGGAGGGGCCTGGGGCCAACGTCCTGACTTTC
-,TRBV29-1,TRBJ1-1,10,-,CSVANNEAFF,TGCAGCGTTGCCAACAATGAAGCTTTCTTT
TRBD1,TRBV6-1,TRBJ1-4,14,-,CASSELQGREKLFF,TGTGCCAGCAGTGAATTACAGGGGAGGGAAAAACTGTTTTTT
-,TRBV29-1,TRBJ1-2,13,-,CSVEWGRNYGYTF,TGCAGCGTTGAATGGGGTCGAAACTATGGCTACACCTTC
-,TRBV2,TRBJ1-5,17,-,CASSFLPWADSNQPQHF,TGTGCCAGCAGTTTCCTCCCGTGGGCAGACAGCAATCAGCCCCAGCATTTT
-,TRBV19,TRBJ1-5,13,-,CASSTRVLQPQHF,TGTGCCAGTAGTACCAGGGTCCTTCAGCCCCAGCATTTT
-,TRBV7-9,TRBJ2-7,13,-,CASSSSGSYEQYF,TGTGCCAGCAGCTCGTCGGGATCCTACGAGCAGTACTTC
TRBD1,TRBV10-2,TRBJ2-7,14,-,CASSIGTGVGEQYF,TGCGCCAGCAGTATAGGGACAGGGGTAGGCGAGCAGTACTTC
TRBD1,TRBV9,TRBJ1-1,16,-,CASSVLSGQGRTEAFF,TGTGCCAGCAGCGTATTGTCCGGACAGGGAAGGACTGAAGCTTTCTTT
-,TRBV19,TRBJ1-2,12,-,CASTREDWGYTF,TGTGCCAGTACCCGAGAGGACTGGGGCTACACCTTC